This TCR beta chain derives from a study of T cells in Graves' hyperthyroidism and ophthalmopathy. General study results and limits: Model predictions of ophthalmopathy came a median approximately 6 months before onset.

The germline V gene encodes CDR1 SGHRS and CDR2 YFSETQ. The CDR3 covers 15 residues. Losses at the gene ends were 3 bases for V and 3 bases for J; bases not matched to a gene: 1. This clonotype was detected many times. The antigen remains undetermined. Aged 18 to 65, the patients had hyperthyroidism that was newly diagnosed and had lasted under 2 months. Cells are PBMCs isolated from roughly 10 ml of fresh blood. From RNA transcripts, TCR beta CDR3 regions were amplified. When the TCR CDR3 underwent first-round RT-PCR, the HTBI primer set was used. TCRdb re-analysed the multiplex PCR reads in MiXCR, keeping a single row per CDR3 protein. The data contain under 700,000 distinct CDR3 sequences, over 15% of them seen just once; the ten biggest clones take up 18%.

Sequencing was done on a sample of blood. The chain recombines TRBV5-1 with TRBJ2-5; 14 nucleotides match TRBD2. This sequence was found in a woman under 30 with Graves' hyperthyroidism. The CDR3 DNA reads TGCGCCAGCAGCTCGGGACTAGCGGGAGAAGAGACCCAGTACTTC. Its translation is CASSSGLAGEETQYF.